This is a list of T cell receptor beta chains from one sample in a study of cytotoxic CD8 clonotypes in ibrutinib-treated CLL. The repertoire was sequenced with immunoSEQ multiplex PCR; TCRdb's copy has only in-frame clones and lacks some. The sample shows around 76,000 clones, approximately 87% of them seen only once. Here the sequenced sample was PBMCs, taken after 24 months of ibrutinib treatment. These receptors were taken from a human donor with chronic lymphocytic leukemia. The CDR3 runs from the conserved cysteine through the conserved F or W. The order of the fields is D gene, V gene, J gene, clone size, CDR3 protein, CDR3 DNA. D genes are given only for firm matches. Clone size is stated in some rows and not others, as once, few, many or a class when expanded.

D: NA
V: TRBV14
J: TRBJ1-1
size: many
CDR3: CASSPTGIPQAFF
DNA: TGTGCCAGCAGCCCCACAGGGATTCCCCAAGCTTTCTTT

D: NA
V: TRBV28
J: TRBJ2-2
size: NA
CDR3: CASSSLRGAEYTGELFF
DNA: TGTGCCAGCAGTTCGCTAAGGGGAGCTGAATACACCGGGGAGCTGTTTTTT

D: NA
V: TRBV27
J: TRBJ2-7
size: NA
CDR3: CASRRGPAAAYEQYF
DNA: TGTGCCAGCAGGCGTGGCCCCGCGGCAGCCTACGAGCAGTACTTC

D: TRBD2
V: TRBV7-2
J: TRBJ2-1
size: NA
CDR3: CASSSTLGGSFYNEQFF
DNA: TGTGCCAGCAGCTCTACCCTAGGCGGGAGTTTCTACAATGAGCAGTTCTTC

D: TRBD2
V: TRBV5-1
J: TRBJ2-1
size: NA
CDR3: CASTFVGLAGYEQFF
DNA: TGCGCCAGTACTTTCGTGGGACTAGCGGGTTATGAGCAGTTCTTC

D: TRBD1
V: TRBV6-1
J: TRBJ2-7
size: NA
CDR3: CASRGGQGYEQYF
DNA: TGTGCCAGCAGGGGGGGACAGGGGTACGAGCAGTACTTC

D: NA
V: TRBV18
J: TRBJ1-2
size: NA
CDR3: CASSPETGTVNYGYTF
DNA: TGTGCCAGCTCACCTGAGACAGGCACTGTTAACTATGGCTACACCTTC

D: NA
V: TRBV4-3
J: TRBJ2-1
size: NA
CDR3: CASSQQDSPYNEQFF
DNA: TGCGCCAGCAGCCAACAGGACAGCCCATACAATGAGCAGTTCTTC

D: TRBD1
V: TRBV7-9
J: TRBJ2-7
size: NA
CDR3: CASSGDRVSYEQYF
DNA: TGTGCCAGCAGCGGGGACAGAGTCTCCTACGAGCAGTACTTC

D: NA
V: TRBV28
J: TRBJ1-5
size: NA
CDR3: CASTPAGKTQPQHF
DNA: TGTGCCAGCACACCGGCAGGGAAAACTCAGCCCCAGCATTTT

D: NA
V: TRBV11-2
J: TRBJ2-1
size: NA
CDR3: CASSFRPGTPAGDEQFF
DNA: TGTGCCAGCAGCTTTCGCCCCGGGACCCCGGCCGGCGATGAGCAGTTCTTC

D: NA
V: TRBV6-6
J: TRBJ1-1
size: NA
CDR3: CASSSREGNTEAFF
DNA: TGTGCCAGCAGCAGTAGGGAGGGGAACACTGAAGCTTTCTTT

D: TRBD1
V: TRBV28
J: TRBJ2-2
size: NA
CDR3: CASRVPGTVNTGELFF
DNA: TGTGCCAGCAGGGTACCCGGGACAGTGAACACCGGGGAGCTGTTTTTT

D: TRBD2
V: TRBV27
J: TRBJ2-3
size: NA
CDR3: CASSSDSGRVTDTQYF
DNA: TGTGCCAGCAGTTCCGATAGCGGGAGGGTCACAGATACGCAGTATTTT

D: TRBD2
V: TRBV7-2
J: TRBJ2-2
size: once
CDR3: CASSRLAVGELFF
DNA: TGTGCCAGCAGCAGACTAGCTGTCGGGGAGCTGTTTTTT

D: TRBD2
V: TRBV7-2
J: TRBJ2-7
size: NA
CDR3: CASSLTSLRGEQYF
DNA: TGTGCCAGCAGCCTGACTAGCCTCCGGGGCGAGCAGTACTTC

D: NA
V: TRBV6-1
J: TRBJ1-4
size: NA
CDR3: CASSVGRGAPTTNEKLFF
DNA: TGTGCCAGCAGTGTAGGGAGGGGGGCACCAACAACTAATGAAAAACTGTTTTTT

D: NA
V: TRBV6-1
J: TRBJ1-2
size: NA
CDR3: CASSEQGFYGYTF
DNA: TGTGCCAGCAGTGAACAGGGGTTCTATGGCTACACCTTC

D: TRBD1
V: TRBV7-2
J: TRBJ2-1
size: NA
CDR3: CASSAAGTGFRNEQFF
DNA: TGTGCCAGCAGCGCCGCCGGGACAGGGTTCCGCAATGAGCAGTTCTTC

D: NA
V: TRBV19
J: TRBJ1-3
size: NA
CDR3: CASSTGRSGNTIYF
DNA: TGTGCCAGTAGTACTGGACGGTCTGGAAACACCATATATTTT

D: NA
V: TRBV11-2
J: TRBJ2-7
size: NA
CDR3: CASSLMGPGYEQYF
DNA: TGTGCCAGCAGCTTAATGGGACCTGGCTACGAGCAGTACTTC

D: TRBD2
V: TRBV5-4
J: TRBJ2-3
size: NA
CDR3: CASSLAGGLGDTQYF
DNA: TGTGCCAGCAGCTTAGCGGGAGGGCTTGGAGATACGCAGTATTTT

D: NA
V: TRBV7-9
J: TRBJ2-3
size: NA
CDR3: CASSLLTDTQYF
DNA: TGTGCCAGCAGCTTGCTTACAGATACGCAGTATTTT

D: NA
V: TRBV6-5
J: TRBJ1-5
size: NA
CDR3: CASSLGAGSNQPQHF
DNA: TGTGCCAGCAGTTTGGGGGCAGGTAGCAATCAGCCCCAGCATTTT